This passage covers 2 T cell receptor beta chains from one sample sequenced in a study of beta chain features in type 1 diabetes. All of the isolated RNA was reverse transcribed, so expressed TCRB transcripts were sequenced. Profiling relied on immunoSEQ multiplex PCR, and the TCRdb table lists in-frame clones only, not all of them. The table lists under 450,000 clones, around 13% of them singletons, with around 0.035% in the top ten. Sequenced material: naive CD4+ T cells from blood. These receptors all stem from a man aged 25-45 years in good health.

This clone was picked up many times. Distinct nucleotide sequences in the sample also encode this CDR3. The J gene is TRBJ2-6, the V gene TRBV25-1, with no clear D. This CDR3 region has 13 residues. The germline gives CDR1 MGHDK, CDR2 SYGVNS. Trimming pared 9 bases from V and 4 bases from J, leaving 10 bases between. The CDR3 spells CASSNTGANVLTF. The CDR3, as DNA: TGTGCCAGTAGCAACACCGGGGCCAACGTCCTGACTTTC. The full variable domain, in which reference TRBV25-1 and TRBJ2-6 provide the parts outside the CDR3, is EADIYQTPRYLVIGTGKKITLECSQTMGHDKMYWYQQDPGMELHLIHYSYGVNSTEKGDLSSESTVSRIRTEHFPLTLESARPSHTSQYLCASSNTGANVLTFGAGSRLTVL.

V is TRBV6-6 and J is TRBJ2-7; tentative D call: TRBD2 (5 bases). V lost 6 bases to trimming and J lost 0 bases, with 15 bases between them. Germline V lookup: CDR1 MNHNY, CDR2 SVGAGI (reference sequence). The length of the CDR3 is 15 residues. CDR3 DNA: TGTGCCAGCAGGCTTACCCGACTAAGCTCCTACGAGCAGTACTTC. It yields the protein CASRLTRLSSYEQYF.